The clone carrying this TCR beta chain was seen a handful of times. No antigen is known for it. This sample is drawn from a study of T-cell memory formation after mild COVID-19. Findings and caveats of the study: A subset of responding clones appeared in pre-infection memory, suggesting cross-reactive memory joined.

Trimming removed 1 base from V and 4 bases from J, with 13 bases in between. Per germline, CDR1 KGHDR and CDR2 SFDVKD. The CDR3 has 15 amino acids. TCRdb re-called the 5' RACE reads through MiXCR, storing one row per CDR3 protein. The sample carries under 550,000 distinct CDR3 sequences, 15% to 20% recorded once. This TCR was sampled from an adult woman who had mild COVID-19 (a few samples of this study predate the infection). Cell type and time point are not known. The rearrangement uses TRBV24-1 and TRBJ2-7, with a possible D match to TRBD1 (6 bases). The source material was PBMCs or a T cell subset sorted from them (not recorded which). CDR3 loop: CATSDFVQGSYEQYF. The CDR3 DNA is TGTGCCACCAGTGATTTCGTGCAGGGGTCTTACGAGCAGTACTTC.